This TCR beta chain was recorded in a study of metastatic and nonmetastatic thyroid tumors. Study at large: Patients with malignant and benign thyroid disease provided blood and tumor or nodule tissue, whose repertoires were compared.

Study outcomes and limitations: It was reportedly found that TCR beta diversity was significantly higher in malignant thyroid tumors than in benign nodules, a difference seen in both blood and tumor samples.

As originally analysed: The study's classifier, a distant-metastasis tool for papillary thyroid cancer, was built using CDR3 differences across clinicopathological groups. TCRdb reassembled clones from the PCR reads with MiXCR. The V and J calls reflect TCRdb's pipeline rather than the authors' work. The table has about 32,000 clones, 18% seen once; the top ten hold roughly a tenth. Germline CDR1 KGHSH, CDR2 LQKENI. The germline V and J ends were trimmed by 2 bases and 6 bases, with 20 bases remaining between them. The CDR3 loop spans 16 amino acids. This clone has ten or more counts. Its target is unknown. Thyroid surgery had not been preceded by any treatment in any patient.

This sequence originates from a female donor with papillary thyroid cancer or a benign thyroid nodule (not recorded which). Some clones in this sample may be carry-over from other donors' samples. Material: blood. This chain connects TRBV18 to TRBJ2-7, with a tentative D call TRBD2 (6 bases). CDR3 sequence reads: CASSPRVGGAAAEQYF. The CDR3 coding sequence is TGTGCCAGCTCACCAAGAGTTGGCGGGGCCGCTGCCGAGCAGTACTTC.